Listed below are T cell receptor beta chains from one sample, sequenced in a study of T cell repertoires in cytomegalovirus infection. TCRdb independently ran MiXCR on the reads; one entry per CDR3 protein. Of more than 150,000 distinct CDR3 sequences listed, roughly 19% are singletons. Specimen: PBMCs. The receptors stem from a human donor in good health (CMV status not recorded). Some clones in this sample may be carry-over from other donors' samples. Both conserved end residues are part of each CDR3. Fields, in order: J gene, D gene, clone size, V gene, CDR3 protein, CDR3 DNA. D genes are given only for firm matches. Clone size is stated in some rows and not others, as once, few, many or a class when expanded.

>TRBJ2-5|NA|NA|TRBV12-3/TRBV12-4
CASSFRTGRGETQYF
TGTGCCAGCAGTTTCCGGACGGGCCGGGGAGAGACCCAGTACTTC
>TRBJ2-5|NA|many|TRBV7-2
CASSFPFSVETQYF
TGTGCCAGCAGCTTCCCCTTTTCCGTAGAGACCCAGTACTTC
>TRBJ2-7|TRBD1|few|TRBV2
CASSEASYRGYEQYF
TGTGCCAGCAGTGAAGCGTCCTACAGGGGATACGAGCAGTACTTC
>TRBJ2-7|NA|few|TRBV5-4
CASSNDRSSYEQYF
TGTGCCAGCAGCAATGACAGGAGCTCCTACGAGCAGTACTTC
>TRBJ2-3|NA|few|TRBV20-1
CSANSLNTDTQYF
TGCAGTGCGAACTCGCTGAACACAGATACGCAGTATTTT
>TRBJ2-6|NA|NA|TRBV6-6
CASSYSLSEGANVLTF
TGTGCCAGCAGTTACTCCCTTTCTGAGGGGGCCAACGTCCTGACTTTC
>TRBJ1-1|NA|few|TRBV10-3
CAISAGVNTEAFF
TGTGCCATCAGTGCCGGGGTGAACACTGAAGCTTTCTTT
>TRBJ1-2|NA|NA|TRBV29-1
CSVYQDTTNYGYTF
TGCAGCGTTTACCAGGACACAACTAACTATGGCTACACCTTC
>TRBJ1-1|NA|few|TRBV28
CASSLGGTGAFF
TGTGCCAGCAGTTTAGGGGGCACGGGAGCTTTCTTT
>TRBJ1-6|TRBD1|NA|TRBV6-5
CASTGGNSPLHF
TGTGCCAGTACAGGGGGAAATTCACCCCTCCACTTT
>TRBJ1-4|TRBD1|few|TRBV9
CASSPRDRREKLFF
TGTGCCAGCAGTCCCAGGGACAGAAGGGAAAAACTGTTTTTT
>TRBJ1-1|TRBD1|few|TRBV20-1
CSARPPGQGHTEAFF
TGCAGTGCTAGACCTCCGGGACAGGGCCACACTGAAGCTTTCTTT
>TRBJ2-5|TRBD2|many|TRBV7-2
CASSFLAGGPGETQYF
TGTGCCAGCAGCTTTCTAGCGGGAGGGCCGGGAGAGACCCAGTACTTC
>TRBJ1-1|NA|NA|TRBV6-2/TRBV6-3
CASSYVWSGGAHNMNTEAFF
TGTGCCAGCAGTTACGTTTGGTCCGGGGGGGCGCATAACATGAACACTGAAGCTTTCTTT
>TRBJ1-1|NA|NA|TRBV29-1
CSVWVNTEAFF
TGCAGCGTTTGGGTGAACACTGAAGCTTTCTTT
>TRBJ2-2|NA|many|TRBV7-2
CASSLAASANTGELFF
TGTGCCAGCAGCTTAGCGGCTTCAGCGAACACCGGGGAGCTGTTTTTT
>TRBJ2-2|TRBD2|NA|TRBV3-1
CASSQDRGSGRRYIGELFF
TGTGCCAGCAGCCAAGATAGAGGTAGCGGGAGACGCTACATCGGGGAGCTGTTTTTT
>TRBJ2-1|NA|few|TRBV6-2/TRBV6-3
CASSFIAVSYNEQFF
TGTGCCAGCAGTTTCATAGCGGTCTCCTACAATGAGCAGTTCTTC
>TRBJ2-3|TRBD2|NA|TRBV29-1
CSVVVRTSGAADTQYF
TGCAGCGTTGTAGTCCGGACTAGCGGGGCTGCAGATACGCAGTATTTT
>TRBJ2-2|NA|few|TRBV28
CASLPLGEWGTGELFF
TGTGCCAGCCTGCCTTTAGGGGAGTGGGGCACCGGGGAGCTGTTTTTT
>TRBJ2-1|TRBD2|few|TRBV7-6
CAVQESGVKGDEQFF
TGTGCCGTGCAAGAGAGCGGGGTCAAAGGGGATGAGCAGTTCTTC
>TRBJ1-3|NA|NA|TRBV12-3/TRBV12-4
CASRYGPSGNTIYF
TGTGCCAGCAGATACGGACCTTCTGGAAACACCATATATTTT
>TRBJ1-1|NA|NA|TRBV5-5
CASSLTALNTEAFF
TGTGCCAGCAGCTTGACAGCCCTGAACACTGAAGCTTTCTTT
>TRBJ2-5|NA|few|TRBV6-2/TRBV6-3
CASREETQYF
TGTGCCAGCAGGGAAGAGACCCAGTACTTC
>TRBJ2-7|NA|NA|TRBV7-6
CASSLEDSNYEQYF
TGTGCCAGCAGCTTAGAGGACAGTAACTACGAGCAGTACTTC